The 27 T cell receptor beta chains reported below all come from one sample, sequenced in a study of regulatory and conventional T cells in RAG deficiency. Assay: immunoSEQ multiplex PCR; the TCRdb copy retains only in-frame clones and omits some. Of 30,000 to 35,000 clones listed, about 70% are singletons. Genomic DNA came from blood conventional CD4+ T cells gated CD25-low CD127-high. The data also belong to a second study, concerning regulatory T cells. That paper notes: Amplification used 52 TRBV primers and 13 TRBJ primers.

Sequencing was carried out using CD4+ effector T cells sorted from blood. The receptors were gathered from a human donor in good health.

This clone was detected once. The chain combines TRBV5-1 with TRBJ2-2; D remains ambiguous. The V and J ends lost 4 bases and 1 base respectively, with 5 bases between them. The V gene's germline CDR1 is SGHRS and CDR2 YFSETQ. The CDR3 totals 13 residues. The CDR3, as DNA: TGCGCCAGCAGCCCAAAGAACACCGGGGAGCTGTTTTTT. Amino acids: CASSPKNTGELFF.

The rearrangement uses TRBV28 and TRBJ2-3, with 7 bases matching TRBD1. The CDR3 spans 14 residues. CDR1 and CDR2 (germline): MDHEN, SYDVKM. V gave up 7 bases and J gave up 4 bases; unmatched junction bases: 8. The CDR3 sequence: CASKRRQGADTQYF. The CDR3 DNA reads TGTGCCAGCAAAAGGAGACAGGGTGCAGATACGCAGTATTTT. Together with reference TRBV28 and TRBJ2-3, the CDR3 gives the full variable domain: DVKVTQSSRYLVKRTGEKVFLECVQDMDHENMFWYRQDPGLGLRLIYFSYDVKMKEKGDIPEGYSVSREKKERFSLILESASTNQTSMYLCASKRRQGADTQYFGPGTRLTVL.

In DNA, the CDR3 is TGTGCCTGGAGTCCAGGGATCTATGGCTACACCTTC. Its translation is CAWSPGIYGYTF. The chain recombines TRBV30 with TRBJ1-2; weak D call: TRBD1 (5 bases). The germline V and J ends were trimmed by 2 bases and 4 bases, with 8 bases remaining between them. The germline gives CDR1 GTSNPN, CDR2 SVGIG (reference sequence). This CDR3 spans 12 amino acids.

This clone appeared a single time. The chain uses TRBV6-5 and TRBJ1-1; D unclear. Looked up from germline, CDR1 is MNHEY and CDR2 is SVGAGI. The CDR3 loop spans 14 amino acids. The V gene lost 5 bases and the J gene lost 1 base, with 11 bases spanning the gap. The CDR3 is CASSGRSQNTEAFF. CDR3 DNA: TGTGCCAGCAGTGGACGATCGCAGAACACTGAAGCTTTCTTT.

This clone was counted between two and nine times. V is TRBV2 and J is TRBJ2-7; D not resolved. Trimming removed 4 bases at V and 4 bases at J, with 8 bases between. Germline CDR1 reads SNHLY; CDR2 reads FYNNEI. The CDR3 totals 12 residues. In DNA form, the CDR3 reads TGTGCCAGCAGTGTCGAGAAATACGAGCAGTACTTC. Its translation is CASSVEKYEQYF.

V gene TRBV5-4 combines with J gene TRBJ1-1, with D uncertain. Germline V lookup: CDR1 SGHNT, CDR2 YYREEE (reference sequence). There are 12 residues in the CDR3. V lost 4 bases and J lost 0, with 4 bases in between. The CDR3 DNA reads TGTGCCAGCAGCGCTGTGAACACTGAAGCTTTCTTT. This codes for CASSAVNTEAFF.

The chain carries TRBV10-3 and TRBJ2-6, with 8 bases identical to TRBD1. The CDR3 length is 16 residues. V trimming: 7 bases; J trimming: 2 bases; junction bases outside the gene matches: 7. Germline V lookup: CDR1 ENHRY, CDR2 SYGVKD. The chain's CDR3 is CAINQGARTGANVLTF. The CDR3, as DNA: TGTGCCATCAATCAGGGGGCAAGGACTGGGGCCAACGTCCTGACTTTC.

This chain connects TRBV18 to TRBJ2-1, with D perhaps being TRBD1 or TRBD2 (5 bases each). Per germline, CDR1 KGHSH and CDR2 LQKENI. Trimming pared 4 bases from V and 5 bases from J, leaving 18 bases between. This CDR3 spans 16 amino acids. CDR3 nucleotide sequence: TGTGCCAGCTCACTCAACATGGGGGAGAATAACAATGAGCAGTTCTTC. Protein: CASSLNMGENNNEQFF. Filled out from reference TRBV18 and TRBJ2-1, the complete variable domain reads NAGVMQNPRHLVRRRGQEARLRCSPMKGHSHVYWYRQLPEEGLKFMVYLQKENIIDESGMPKERFSAEFPKEGPSILRIQQVVRGDSAAYFCASSLNMGENNNEQFFGPGTRLTVL.

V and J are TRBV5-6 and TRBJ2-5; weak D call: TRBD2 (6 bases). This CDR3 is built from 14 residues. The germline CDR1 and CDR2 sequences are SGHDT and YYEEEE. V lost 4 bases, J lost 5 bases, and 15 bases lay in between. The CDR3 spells CASSGGGAWETQYF. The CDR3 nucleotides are TGTGCCAGCAGCGGCGGAGGGGCTTGGGAGACCCAGTACTTC.

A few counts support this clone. The CDR3, as DNA: TGTGCCAGCGTCAGGGAGTACATGAACACTGAAGCTTTCTTT. Translation: CASVREYMNTEAFF. J is TRBJ1-1 and V is TRBV18; D is possibly TRBD1 (5 bases). CDR3 length: 14 residues. V gave up 8 bases and J gave up 0 bases, with 13 bases separating them. Germline loops: CDR1 KGHSH, CDR2 LQKENI.

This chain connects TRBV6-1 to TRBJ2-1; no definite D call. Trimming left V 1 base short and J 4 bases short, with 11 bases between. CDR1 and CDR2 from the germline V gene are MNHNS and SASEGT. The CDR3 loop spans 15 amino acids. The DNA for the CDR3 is TGTGCCAGCAGTGAAGAGAGGACCCGATACAATGAGCAGTTCTTC. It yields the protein CASSEERTRYNEQFF.

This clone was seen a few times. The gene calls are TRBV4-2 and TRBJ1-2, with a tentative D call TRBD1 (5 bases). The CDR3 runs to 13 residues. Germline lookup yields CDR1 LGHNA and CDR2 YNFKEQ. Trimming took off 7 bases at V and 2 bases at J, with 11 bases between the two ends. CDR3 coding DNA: TGTGCCAGCACTCGGGGACGGAACTATGGCTACACCTTC. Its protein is CASTRGRNYGYTF.

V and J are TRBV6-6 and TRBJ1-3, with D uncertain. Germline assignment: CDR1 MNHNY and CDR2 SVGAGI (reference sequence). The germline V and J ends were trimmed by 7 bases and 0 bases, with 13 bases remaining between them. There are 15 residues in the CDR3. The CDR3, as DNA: TGTGCCAGCATCGAAGTGGGGAACTCTGGAAACACCATATATTTT. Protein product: CASIEVGNSGNTIYF.

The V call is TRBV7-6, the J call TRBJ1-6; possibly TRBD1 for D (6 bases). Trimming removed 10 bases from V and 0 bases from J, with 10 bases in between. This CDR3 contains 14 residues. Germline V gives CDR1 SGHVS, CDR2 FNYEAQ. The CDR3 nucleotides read TGTGCCATCGGGGGGCGCTCCTATAATTCACCCCTCCACTTT. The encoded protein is CAIGGRSYNSPLHF.

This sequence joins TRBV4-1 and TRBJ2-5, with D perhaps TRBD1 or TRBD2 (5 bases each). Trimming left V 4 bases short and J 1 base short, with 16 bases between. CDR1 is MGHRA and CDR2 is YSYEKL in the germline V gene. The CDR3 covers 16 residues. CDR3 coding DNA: TGCGCCAGCAGCCCTCTTAGGGGAGACCTCCAAGAGACCCAGTACTTC. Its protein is CASSPLRGDLQETQYF.

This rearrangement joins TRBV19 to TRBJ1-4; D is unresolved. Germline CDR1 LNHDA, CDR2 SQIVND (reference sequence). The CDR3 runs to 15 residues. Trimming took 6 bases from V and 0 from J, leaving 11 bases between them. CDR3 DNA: TGTGCCAGTAGCCTTCCCGGTGCAACTAATGAAAAACTGTTTTTT. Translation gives CASSLPGATNEKLFF.

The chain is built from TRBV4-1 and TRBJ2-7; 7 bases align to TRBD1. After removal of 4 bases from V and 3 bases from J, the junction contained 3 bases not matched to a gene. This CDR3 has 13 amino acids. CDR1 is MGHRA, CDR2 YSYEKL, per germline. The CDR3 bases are TGCGCCAGCAGCCTAAGGGACAGCTACGAGCAGTACTTC. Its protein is CASSLRDSYEQYF.

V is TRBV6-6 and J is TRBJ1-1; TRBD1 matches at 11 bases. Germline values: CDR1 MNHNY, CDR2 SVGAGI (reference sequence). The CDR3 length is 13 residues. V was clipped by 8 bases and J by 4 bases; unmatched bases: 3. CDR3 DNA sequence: TGTGCCAGCGCGGGACAGGGGGTCACTGAAGCTTTCTTT. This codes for CASAGQGVTEAFF.

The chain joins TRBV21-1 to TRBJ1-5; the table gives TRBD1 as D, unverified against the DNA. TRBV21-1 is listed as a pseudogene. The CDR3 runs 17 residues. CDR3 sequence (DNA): TGTGCCAGCAGCAATAGGGCGCGGACAGGGGGCAATCAGCCCCAGCATTTT. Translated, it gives CASSNRARTGGNQPQHF.

The DNA of the CDR3 is TGTGCCAGCAGCCCCGGGAGCTCTGGGGCCAACGTCCTGACTTTC. This translates into CASSPGSSGANVLTF. The gene calls are TRBV7-2 and TRBJ2-6; weak D call: TRBD2 (6 bases). Germline-derived CDR1 and CDR2 are SGHTA and FQGNSA. V was trimmed by 5 bases and J by 0 bases, leaving 8 bases between them. The CDR3 consists of 15 residues. The full variable domain, completed using reference TRBV7-2 and TRBJ2-6, is GAGVSQSPSNKVTEKGKDVELRCDPISGHTALYWYRQSLGQGLEFLIYFQGNSAPDKSGLPSDRFSAERTGGSVSTLTIQRTQQEDSAVYLCASSPGSSGANVLTFGAGSRLTVL.

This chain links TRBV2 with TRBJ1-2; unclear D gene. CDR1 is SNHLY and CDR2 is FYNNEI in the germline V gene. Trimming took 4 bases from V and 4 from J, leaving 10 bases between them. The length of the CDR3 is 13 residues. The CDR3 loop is CASSAGPGYGYTF. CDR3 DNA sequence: TGTGCCAGCAGTGCGGGCCCGGGCTATGGCTACACCTTC.

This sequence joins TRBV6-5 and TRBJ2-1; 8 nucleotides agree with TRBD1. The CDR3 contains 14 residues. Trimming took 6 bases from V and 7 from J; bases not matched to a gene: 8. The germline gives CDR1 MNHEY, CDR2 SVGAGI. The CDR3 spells CASRRTGWGNEQFF. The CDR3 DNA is TGTGCCAGCAGGCGGACAGGGTGGGGTAATGAGCAGTTCTTC.

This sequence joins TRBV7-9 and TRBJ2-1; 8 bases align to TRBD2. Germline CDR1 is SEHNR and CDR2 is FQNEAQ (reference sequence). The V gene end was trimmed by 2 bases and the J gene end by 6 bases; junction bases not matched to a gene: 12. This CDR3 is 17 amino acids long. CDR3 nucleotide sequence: TGTGCCAGCAGCTTATTTAAGCGGGGGTCCCCTGGCAATGAGCAGTTCTTC. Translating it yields CASSLFKRGSPGNEQFF.

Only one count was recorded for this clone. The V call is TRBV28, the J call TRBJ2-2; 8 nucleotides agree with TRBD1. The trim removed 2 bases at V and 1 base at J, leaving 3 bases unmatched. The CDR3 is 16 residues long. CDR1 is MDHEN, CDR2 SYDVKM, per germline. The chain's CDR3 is CASSLLGTGNTGELFF. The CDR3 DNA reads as TGTGCCAGCAGTTTACTTGGGACAGGGAACACCGGGGAGCTGTTTTTT.

CDR3 in DNA: TGTGCCAGCAGCACGAAGGGGAACAGGGCCAATGAGCAGTTCTTC. It specifies CASSTKGNRANEQFF. The chain couples TRBV9 to TRBJ2-1, with D possibly matching TRBD1 (6 bases). The CDR3 extends over 15 amino acids. Deletions cut 4 bases from V and 6 bases from J, with 17 bases between. Germline V lookup: CDR1 SGDLS, CDR2 YYNGEE.

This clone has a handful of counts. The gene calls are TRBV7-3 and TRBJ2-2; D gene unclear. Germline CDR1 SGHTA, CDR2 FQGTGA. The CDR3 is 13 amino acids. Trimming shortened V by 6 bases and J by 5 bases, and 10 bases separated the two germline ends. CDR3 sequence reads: CASRLGLTGELFF. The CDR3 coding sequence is TGTGCCAGCAGATTAGGGTTAACCGGGGAGCTGTTTTTT.

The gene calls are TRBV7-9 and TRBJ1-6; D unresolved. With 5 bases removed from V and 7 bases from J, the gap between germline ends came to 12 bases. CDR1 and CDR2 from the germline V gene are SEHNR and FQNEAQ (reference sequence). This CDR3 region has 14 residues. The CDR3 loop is CASSRDTRNSPLHF. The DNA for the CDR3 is TGTGCCAGCAGCAGAGACACCAGAAATTCACCCCTCCACTTT. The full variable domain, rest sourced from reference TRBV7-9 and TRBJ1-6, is DTGVSQNPRHKITKRGQNVTFRCDPISEHNRLYWYRQTLGQGPEFLTYFQNEAQLEKSRLLSDRFSAERPKGSFSTLEIQRTEQGDSAMYLCASSRDTRNSPLHFGNGTRLTVT.